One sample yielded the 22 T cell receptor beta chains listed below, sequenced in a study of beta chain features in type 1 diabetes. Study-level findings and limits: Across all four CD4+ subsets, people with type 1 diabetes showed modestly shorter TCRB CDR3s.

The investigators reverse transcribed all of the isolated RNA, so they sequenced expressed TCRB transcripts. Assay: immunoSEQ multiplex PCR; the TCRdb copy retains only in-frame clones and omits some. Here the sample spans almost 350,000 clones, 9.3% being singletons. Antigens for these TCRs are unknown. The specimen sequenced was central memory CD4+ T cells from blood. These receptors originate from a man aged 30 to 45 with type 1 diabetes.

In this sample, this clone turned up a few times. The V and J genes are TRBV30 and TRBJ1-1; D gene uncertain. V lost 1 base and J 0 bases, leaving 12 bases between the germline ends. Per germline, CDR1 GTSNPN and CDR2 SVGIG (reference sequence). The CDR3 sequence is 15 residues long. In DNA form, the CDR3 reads TGTGCCTGGAGTGCCCTCGGACGGGTGAACACTGAAGCTTTCTTT. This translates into CAWSALGRVNTEAFF.

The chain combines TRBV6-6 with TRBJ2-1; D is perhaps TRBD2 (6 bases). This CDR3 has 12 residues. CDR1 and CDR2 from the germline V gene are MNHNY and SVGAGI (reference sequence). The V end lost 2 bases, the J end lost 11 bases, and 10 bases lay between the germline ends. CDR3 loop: CASSYPGEKQFF. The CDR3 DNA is TGTGCCAGCAGTTACCCGGGGGAGAAGCAGTTCTTC.

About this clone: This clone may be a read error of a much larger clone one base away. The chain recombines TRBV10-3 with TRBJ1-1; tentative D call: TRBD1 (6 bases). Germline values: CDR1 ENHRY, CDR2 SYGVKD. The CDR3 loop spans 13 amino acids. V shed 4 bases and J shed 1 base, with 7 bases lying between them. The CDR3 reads CAISGTENTEAFF. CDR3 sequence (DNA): TGTGCCATCAGTGGGACAGAGAACACTGAAGCTTTCTTT.

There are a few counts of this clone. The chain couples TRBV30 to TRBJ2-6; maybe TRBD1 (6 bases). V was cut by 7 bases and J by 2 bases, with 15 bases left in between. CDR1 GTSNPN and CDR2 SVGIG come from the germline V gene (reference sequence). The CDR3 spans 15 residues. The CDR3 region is CASRAAGAGANVLTF. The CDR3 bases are TGTGCCTCCCGAGCCGCAGGGGCTGGGGCCAACGTCCTGACTTTC.

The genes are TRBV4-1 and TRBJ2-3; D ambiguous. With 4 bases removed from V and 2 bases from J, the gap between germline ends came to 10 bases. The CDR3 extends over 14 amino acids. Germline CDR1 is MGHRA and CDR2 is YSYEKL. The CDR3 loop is CASSPIDLTDTQYF. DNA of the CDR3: TGCGCCAGCAGCCCAATAGACCTCACAGATACGCAGTATTTT.

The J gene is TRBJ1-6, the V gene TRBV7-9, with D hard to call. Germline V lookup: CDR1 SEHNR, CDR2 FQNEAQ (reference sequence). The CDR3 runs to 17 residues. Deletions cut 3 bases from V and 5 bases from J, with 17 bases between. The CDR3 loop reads CASSFGDVGSDNSPLHF. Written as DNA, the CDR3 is TGTGCCAGCAGCTTTGGTGATGTAGGGTCCGATAATTCACCCCTCCACTTT. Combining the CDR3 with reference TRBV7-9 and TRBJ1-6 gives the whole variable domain DTGVSQNPRHKITKRGQNVTFRCDPISEHNRLYWYRQTLGQGPEFLTYFQNEAQLEKSRLLSDRFSAERPKGSFSTLEIQRTEQGDSAMYLCASSFGDVGSDNSPLHFGNGTRLTVT.

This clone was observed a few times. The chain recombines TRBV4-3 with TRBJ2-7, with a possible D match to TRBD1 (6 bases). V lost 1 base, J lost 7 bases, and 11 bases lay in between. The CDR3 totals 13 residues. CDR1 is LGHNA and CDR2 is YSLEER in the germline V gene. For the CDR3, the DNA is TGCGCCAGCAGCCAAGTCCCAGGGGAAGAGCAGTACTTC. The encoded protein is CASSQVPGEEQYF.

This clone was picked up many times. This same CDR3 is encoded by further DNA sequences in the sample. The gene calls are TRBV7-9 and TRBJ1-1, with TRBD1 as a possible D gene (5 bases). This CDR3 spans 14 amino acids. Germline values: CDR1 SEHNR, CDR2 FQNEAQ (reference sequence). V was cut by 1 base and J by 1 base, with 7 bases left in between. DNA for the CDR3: TGTGCCAGCAGCTTAGGGCAGGGGAACACTGAAGCTTTCTTT. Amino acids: CASSLGQGNTEAFF.

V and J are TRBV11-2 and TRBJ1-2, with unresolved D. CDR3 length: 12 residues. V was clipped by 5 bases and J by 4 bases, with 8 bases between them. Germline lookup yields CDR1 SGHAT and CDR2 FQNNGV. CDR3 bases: TGTGCCAGCAGCGCGAATATCTATGGCTACACCTTC. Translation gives CASSANIYGYTF. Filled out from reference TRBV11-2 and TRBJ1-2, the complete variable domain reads EAGVAQSPRYKIIEKRQSVAFWCNPISGHATLYWYQQILGQGPKLLIQFQNNGVVDDSQLPKDRFSAERLKGVDSTLKIQPAKLEDSAVYLCASSANIYGYTFGSGTRLTVV.

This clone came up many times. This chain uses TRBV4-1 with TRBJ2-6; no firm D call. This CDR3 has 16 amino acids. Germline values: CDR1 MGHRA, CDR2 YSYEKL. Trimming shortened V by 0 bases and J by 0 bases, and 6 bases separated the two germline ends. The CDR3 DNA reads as TGCGCCAGCAGCCAAGAGGCATCCTCTGGGGCCAACGTCCTGACTTTC. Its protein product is CASSQEASSGANVLTF.

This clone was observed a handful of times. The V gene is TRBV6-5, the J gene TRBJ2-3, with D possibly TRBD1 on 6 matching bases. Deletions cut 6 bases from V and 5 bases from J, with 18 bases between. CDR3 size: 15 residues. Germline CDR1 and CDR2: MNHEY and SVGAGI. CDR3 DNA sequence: TGTGCCAGCAGCCCTAATGGGGGCAGCGGAGATACGCAGTATTTT. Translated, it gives CASSPNGGSGDTQYF.

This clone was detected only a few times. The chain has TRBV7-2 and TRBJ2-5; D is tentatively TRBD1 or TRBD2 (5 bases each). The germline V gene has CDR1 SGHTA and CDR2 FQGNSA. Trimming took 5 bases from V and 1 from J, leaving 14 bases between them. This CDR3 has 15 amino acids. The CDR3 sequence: CASSQNPGTQETQYF. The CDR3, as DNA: TGTGCCAGCAGCCAAAACCCGGGGACCCAAGAGACCCAGTACTTC.

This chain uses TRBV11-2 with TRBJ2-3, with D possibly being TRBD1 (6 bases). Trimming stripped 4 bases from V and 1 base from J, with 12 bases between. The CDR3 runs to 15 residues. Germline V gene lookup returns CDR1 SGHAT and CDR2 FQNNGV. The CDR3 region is CASSSQGWGTDTQYF. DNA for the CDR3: TGTGCCAGCAGCTCTCAGGGGTGGGGCACAGATACGCAGTATTTT.

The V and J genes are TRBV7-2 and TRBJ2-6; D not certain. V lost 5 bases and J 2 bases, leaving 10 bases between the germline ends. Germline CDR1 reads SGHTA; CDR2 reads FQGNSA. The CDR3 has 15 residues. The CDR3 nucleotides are TGTGCCAGCAGCGCTGATGCTACTGGGGCCAACGTCCTGACTTTC. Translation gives CASSADATGANVLTF. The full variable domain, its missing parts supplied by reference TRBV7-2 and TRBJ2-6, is GAGVSQSPSNKVTEKGKDVELRCDPISGHTALYWYRQSLGQGLEFLIYFQGNSAPDKSGLPSDRFSAERTGGSVSTLTIQRTQQEDSAVYLCASSADATGANVLTFGAGSRLTVL.

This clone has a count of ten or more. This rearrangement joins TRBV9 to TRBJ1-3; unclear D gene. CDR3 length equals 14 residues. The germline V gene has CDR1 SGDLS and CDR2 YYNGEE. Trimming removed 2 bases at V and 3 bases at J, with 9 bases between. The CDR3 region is CASSVGQDGNTIYF. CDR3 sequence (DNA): TGTGCCAGCAGCGTCGGCCAAGATGGAAACACCATATATTTT.

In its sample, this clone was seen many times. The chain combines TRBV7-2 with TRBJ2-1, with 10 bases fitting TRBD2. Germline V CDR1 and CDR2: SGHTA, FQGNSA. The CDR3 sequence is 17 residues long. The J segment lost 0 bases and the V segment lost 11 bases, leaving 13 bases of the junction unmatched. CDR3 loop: CASSGASGGSSYNEQFF. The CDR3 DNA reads TGTGCCTCCAGCGGGGCTAGCGGGGGTAGCTCCTACAATGAGCAGTTCTTC.

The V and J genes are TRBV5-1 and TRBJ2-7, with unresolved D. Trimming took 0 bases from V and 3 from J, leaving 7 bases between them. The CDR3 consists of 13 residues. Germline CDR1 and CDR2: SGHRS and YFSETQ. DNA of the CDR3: TGCGCCAGCAGCTTGGAGGGTGGCTACGAGCAGTACTTC. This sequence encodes CASSLEGGYEQYF. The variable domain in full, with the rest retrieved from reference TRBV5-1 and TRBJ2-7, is KAGVTQTPRYLIKTRGQQVTLSCSPISGHRSVSWYQQTPGQGLQFLFEYFSETQRNKGNFPGRFSGRQFSNSRSEMNVSTLELGDSALYLCASSLEGGYEQYFGPGTRLTVT.

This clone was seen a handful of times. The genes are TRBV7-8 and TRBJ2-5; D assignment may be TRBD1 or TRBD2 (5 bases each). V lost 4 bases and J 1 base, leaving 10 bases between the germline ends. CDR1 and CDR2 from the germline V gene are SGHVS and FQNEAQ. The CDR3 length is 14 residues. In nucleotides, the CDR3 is TGTGCCAGCAGCTACCGGGACGGCCAAGAGACCCAGTACTTC. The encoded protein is CASSYRDGQETQYF.

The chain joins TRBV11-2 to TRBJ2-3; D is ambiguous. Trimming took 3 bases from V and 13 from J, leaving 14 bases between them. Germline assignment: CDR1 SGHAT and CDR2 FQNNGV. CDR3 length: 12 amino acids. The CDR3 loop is CASSLAGPPEYF. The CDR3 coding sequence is TGTGCCAGCAGCTTGGCCGGGCCCCCTGAGTATTTT.

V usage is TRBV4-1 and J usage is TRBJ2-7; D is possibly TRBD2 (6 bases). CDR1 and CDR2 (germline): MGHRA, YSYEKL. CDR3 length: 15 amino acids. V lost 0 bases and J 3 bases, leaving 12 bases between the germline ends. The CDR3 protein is CASSQDLIGGYEQYF. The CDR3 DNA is TGCGCCAGCAGCCAAGATTTGATCGGGGGCTACGAGCAGTACTTC.

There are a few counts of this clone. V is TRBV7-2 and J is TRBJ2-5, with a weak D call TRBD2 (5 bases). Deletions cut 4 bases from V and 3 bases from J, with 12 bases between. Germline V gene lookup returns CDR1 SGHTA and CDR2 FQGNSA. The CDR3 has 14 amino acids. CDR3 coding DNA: TGTGCCAGCAGCTCCCGGACTTACGAAGAGACCCAGTACTTC. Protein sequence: CASSSRTYEETQYF.

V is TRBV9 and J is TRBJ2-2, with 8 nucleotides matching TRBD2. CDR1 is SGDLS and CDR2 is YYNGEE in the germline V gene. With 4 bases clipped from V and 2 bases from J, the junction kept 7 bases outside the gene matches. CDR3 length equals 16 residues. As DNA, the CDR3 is TGTGCCAGCAGCTCAACCGGGGGGGGAAACACCGGGGAGCTGTTTTTT. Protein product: CASSSTGGGNTGELFF.